The entry below gives a single T cell receptor (beta chain) sequence along with its context. This specimen comes from a study of blood T cell repertoires in COVID-19. TCRdb keeps only in-frame clones here, not all; method: immunoSEQ multiplex PCR. Of roughly 61,000 clones in the sample, about 85% were seen once. The CDR3 is 15 amino acids. Germline V gene data show CDR1 as SGHNT and CDR2 as YYREEE (reference sequence). V was clipped by 0 bases and J by 0 bases, with 7 bases between them. Material: peripheral blood. The sequence was collected from a middle-aged man with active COVID-19. The chain is built from TRBV5-4 and TRBJ1-3; a weak D match, TRBD1 (5 bases). The CDR3 DNA reads TGTGCCAGCAGCTTGGGTACAGGCTCTGGAAACACCATATATTTT. Residues: CASSLGTGSGNTIYF. The full variable domain, with the rest looked up from reference TRBV5-4 and TRBJ1-3, is ETGVTQSPTHLIKTRGQQVTLRCSSQSGHNTVSWYQQALGQGPQFIFQYYREEENGRGNFPPRFSGLQFPNYSSELNVNALELDDSALYLCASSLGTGSGNTIYFGEGSWLTVV.